The next 24 T cell receptor beta chains were all read from a single sample in a study of T cells expressing NK-cell markers. Using the 5' RACE reads, TCRdb records one entry per CDR3 protein without DNA. This sample's table reports 350,000 to 400,000 distinct CDR3 sequences. Sample: blood T cells: a sorted CD56 or NKG2C T cell subset, CD4+ or CD8+ T cells, or bulk PBMC T cells (not recorded which). These receptors were taken from a woman aged 50 to 60 in good health.

The V call is TRBV4-1, the J call TRBJ1-1; TCRdb proposes TRBD1, but this gene call is untestable without DNA. The CDR3 contains 15 residues. The V gene's germline CDR1 is MGHRA and CDR2 YSYEKL. The CDR3 loop is CASSRPNREGTEAFF.

This chain uses TRBV5-1 with TRBJ1-6. CDR3 length equals 16 residues. CDR1 is SGHRS, CDR2 YFSETQ, per germline. The CDR3 sequence is CASSPVGSSYNSPLHF.

The chain carries TRBV29-1 and TRBJ1-1. This CDR3 has 13 residues. CDR1 and CDR2 from the germline V gene are SQVTM and ANQGSEA. CDR3 sequence: CSVEGVLGTEAFF. The full variable domain, with the rest looked up from reference TRBV29-1 and TRBJ1-1, is SAVISQKPSRDICQRGTSLTIQCQVDSQVTMMFWYRQQPGQSLTLIATANQGSEATYESGFVIDKFPISRPNLTFSTLTVSNMSPEDSSIYLCSVEGVLGTEAFFGQGTRLTVV.

The CDR3 region is CASSWQGARGTDTQYF. This sequence joins TRBV12-3 or TRBV12-4 and TRBJ2-3; the D call of TRBD1 rests on TCRdb alone, since no DNA is present to check it. This CDR3 has 16 amino acids.

The rearrangement joins TRBV4-1 to TRBJ1-4; no DNA is available, so the TRBD1 call from TCRdb remains unchecked. The CDR3 has 18 residues. The germline gives CDR1 MGHRA, CDR2 YSYEKL. The CDR3: CASSLLGTGRSTNEKLFF.

The chain recombines TRBV14 with TRBJ1-6. Germline V gives CDR1 SGHDN, CDR2 FVKESK. This CDR3 contains 14 residues. CDR3 residues: CASSFRTESTFLHF.

V is TRBV7-9 and J is TRBJ2-1; TCRdb outputs TRBD1, but without DNA this stays unchecked. Germline lookup yields CDR1 SEHNR and CDR2 FQNEAQ (reference sequence). The length of the CDR3 is 14 residues. CDR3 in amino acids: CASSGTGSYYEQFF. The whole variable domain, remainder taken from reference TRBV7-9 and TRBJ2-1, is DTGVSQNPRHKITKRGQNVTFRCDPISEHNRLYWYRQTLGQGPEFLTYFQNEAQLEKSRLLSDRFSAERPKGSFSTLEIQRTEQGDSAMYLCASSGTGSYYEQFFGPGTRLTVL.

This CDR3 is CASSDARPPEKLFF. V gene TRBV25-1 combines with J gene TRBJ1-4; TCRdb gives TRBD1 as the D gene, but with no DNA this cannot be confirmed. This CDR3 region has 14 residues. Germline V gives CDR1 MGHDK, CDR2 SYGVNS.

J is TRBJ1-1 and V is TRBV6-1; TCRdb reports TRBD1, a call that lacks DNA to check it against. The germline V gene has CDR1 MNHNS and CDR2 SASEGT. This CDR3 is built from 14 residues. CDR3 sequence: CASSESRGNTEAFF.

The chain uses TRBV5-1 and TRBJ2-3. Looked up from germline, CDR1 is SGHRS and CDR2 is YFSETQ. This CDR3 spans 12 amino acids. CDR3 sequence reads: CASKSGGDTQYF.

The genes are TRBV20-1 and TRBJ2-1; TCRdb's D gene call, TRBD1, goes unchecked for lack of DNA. This CDR3 has 11 residues. Germline V gives CDR1 DFQATT, CDR2 SNEGSKA (reference sequence). CDR3 region: CSASGLGRQFF.

V is TRBV24-1 and J is TRBJ2-1; TCRdb proposes TRBD1, but this gene call is untestable without DNA. The CDR3 length is 14 residues. Germline V gives CDR1 KGHDR, CDR2 SFDVKD. CDR3 sequence reads: CATSDWTGGNEQFF.

CDR3 in amino acids: CASSHAGVANTGELFF. J is TRBJ2-2 and V is TRBV4-1; TCRdb's D call, TRBD1, is unchecked because there is no DNA. This CDR3 has 16 amino acids. Germline assignment: CDR1 MGHRA and CDR2 YSYEKL.

The chain couples TRBV7-8 to TRBJ2-7; TCRdb returns TRBD1, unconfirmable since there is no DNA. There are 12 residues in the CDR3. CDR1 SGHVS and CDR2 FQNEAQ come from the germline V gene. CDR3 sequence: CASSSSLNEQYF.

The chain employs TRBV10-2 and TRBJ1-5. Germline assignment: CDR1 WSHSY and CDR2 SAAADI. This CDR3 region has 13 residues. This chain's CDR3 is CASARDSNQPQHF.

The V call is TRBV7-8, the J call TRBJ1-1; TCRdb proposes TRBD1, but this gene call is untestable without DNA. Germline V gene data show CDR1 as SGHVS and CDR2 as FQNEAQ. The CDR3 has 21 residues. This CDR3 reads CASSLAKVGQGAQRNNTEAFF.

The rearrangement joins TRBV7-9 to TRBJ1-5; TCRdb returns TRBD1, unconfirmable since there is no DNA. The CDR3 sequence is 14 residues long. From germline, CDR1 is SEHNR and CDR2 FQNEAQ (reference sequence). CDR3: CASSPQGSYQPQHF.

CDR3 region: CASSLSPDSNQPQHF. The rearrangement uses TRBV5-6 and TRBJ1-5. The CDR3 runs 15 residues. Germline lookup yields CDR1 SGHDT and CDR2 YYEEEE.

The chain couples TRBV9 to TRBJ2-7; TCRdb's D call of TRBD1 is untestable without DNA. Looked up from germline, CDR1 is SGDLS and CDR2 is YYNGEE. CDR3 size: 16 residues. The chain's CDR3 is CASSPTDSAIAYEQYF.

The chain employs TRBV5-1 and TRBJ1-3; there is no DNA to check the TCRdb D call of TRBD1. The CDR3 has 16 residues. Per the germline V gene, CDR1 is SGHRS and CDR2 is YFSETQ. The CDR3: CASMGPGESTGNTIYF.

This chain connects TRBV12-3 or TRBV12-4 to TRBJ1-2; the TCRdb call, TRBD1, lacks DNA for checking. This CDR3 is built from 13 residues. CDR3 region: CASNPQGRGGYTF.

V gene TRBV29-1 combines with J gene TRBJ2-4; without DNA, the TCRdb call of TRBD1 cannot be checked. CDR1 is SQVTM, CDR2 ANQGSEA, per germline. CDR3 length: 14 amino acids. CDR3 region: CSAMPRQGRNIQYF.

V and J are TRBV4-1 and TRBJ2-3; TCRdb indicates TRBD1, and absent DNA this call remains unverified. Germline assignment: CDR1 MGHRA and CDR2 YSYEKL. This CDR3 is built from 13 residues. CDR3 residues: CASSPAGAGAQYF.

The rearrangement joins TRBV18 to TRBJ2-1; TCRdb designates TRBD2, a call that cannot be tested without DNA. Germline CDR1 is KGHSH and CDR2 is LQKENI. The CDR3 is 16 residues long. CDR3 in amino acids: CASSPLGRTSVDEQFF.